What follows is one TCR beta chain and its context. The data are from a study of blood T cell repertoires in COVID-19. Study-wide context: Both acute and convalescent COVID-19 samples were obtained from the United States, Italy and Spain. PBMCs, B-cell-depleted T cells, or T cells provided the cDNA or gDNA that made up the material.

The J segment lost 3 bases and the V segment lost 6 bases, leaving 9 bases of the junction unmatched. The CDR3 contains 15 residues. Per germline, CDR1 MRHNA and CDR2 SNTAGT. Here immunoSEQ multiplex PCR was the method, and the copy in TCRdb shows in-frame clones only, minus some. The repertoire holds about 280,000 clones, with around 90% as singletons. The source of this sequence is a man between 18 and 35 years old with active or convalescent COVID-19. The sequencing input was peripheral blood. This sequence joins TRBV6-4 and TRBJ1-2; TRBD1 aligns across 8 bases. CDR3 region: CASSVTGAKDYGYTF. The CDR3 nucleotides read TGTGCCAGCAGCGTGACAGGGGCAAAGGACTATGGCTACACCTTC.